The present T cell receptor (beta chain) was sequenced within a study of T cell responses to AZD1222 COVID-19 vaccine. Study outcomes and limitations: Only a handful of AZD1222 recipients, six or seven in all, had baseline seropositivity. Close to half of spike-specific TCRs reportedly recognize unmutated variant regions.

The data were produced by immunoSEQ multiplex PCR, yet TCRdb's version contains in-frame clones alone and is incomplete. The sample contains about 140,000 clones, 85% to 95% of which appear only once. This CDR3 has 13 amino acids. Germline V lookup: CDR1 SGHAT, CDR2 FQNNGV. V was clipped by 3 bases and J by 5 bases, with 10 bases between them. Worth noting for this clone: Its antigen remains unknown.

The sequence derives from an adult in good health. The gene calls are TRBV11-2 and TRBJ2-5; D not resolved. Source: peripheral blood, taken on day 0 of AZD1222 vaccination. This CDR3 is CASSLISSETQYF. The CDR3 DNA follows: TGTGCCAGCAGCTTGATTAGCTCGGAGACCCAGTACTTC. The complete variable domain, with remaining parts taken from reference TRBV11-2 and TRBJ2-5, reads EAGVAQSPRYKIIEKRQSVAFWCNPISGHATLYWYQQILGQGPKLLIQFQNNGVVDDSQLPKDRFSAERLKGVDSTLKIQPAKLEDSAVYLCASSLISSETQYFGPGTRLLVL.